The entry below describes one T cell receptor (beta chain). The antigen is not known. This CDR3 comprises 16 residues. The sample originates from a study of immune characteristics of hereditary and idiopathic chronic pancreatitis. Points from the study as a whole: TCRbeta diversity rose and clonality fell in both pancreatitis groups versus controls. Chronic pancreatitis severity scores rose with numbers of productive TCR rearrangements.

Patients having total pancreatectomy with islet autotransplantation provided the chronic pancreatitis pancreas tissue. Bulk pancreas tissue, not sorted T cells, supplied the genomic DNA for TCR beta sequencing. Method: immunoSEQ multiplex PCR; TCRdb's copy keeps in-frame clones and lacks some. The top ten hold 13% to 15% of the sample, which has over 12,000 clones, about 70% seen once. The chain carries TRBV1 and TRBJ2-1; no check of the table's D call, TRBD2, against the DNA was made. TRBV1 is a documented pseudogene. The specimen sequenced was pancreas tissue with hereditary chronic pancreatitis. This clonotype was obtained from a human donor with chronic pancreatitis. CDR3 residues: CTSSQESGSSYNEQFF. The CDR3 coding sequence is TGCACCAGCAGCCAAGAAAGCGGCAGCTCCTACAATGAGCAGTTCTTC.